This T cell receptor beta chain was sequenced for a study of control samples from healthy donors and cancer patients. The trim removed 0 bases at V and 4 bases at J, leaving 5 bases unmatched. The CDR3 spans 16 residues. Libraries were prepared by immunoSEQ multiplex PCR; TCRdb keeps only in-frame clonotypes and omits some of them. Of 150,000 or so clones listed, roughly 94% are singletons. The rearrangement links TRBV23-1 to TRBJ1-3; TRBD1 aligns across 8 bases. TRBV23-1 carries the ORF label, with uncertain function. Sequenced material: PBMCs. The TCR was taken from a man aged 55 to 70 with colorectal cancer. This CDR3 reads CASSQSDGTGGNTIYF. The CDR3 bases are TGCGCCAGCAGTCAATCAGATGGGACAGGAGGAAACACCATATATTTT.